This T cell receptor beta chain emerged from a study of shared clonotypes between healthy human individuals. Study-level background: For every donor, three CD4 naive, three CD4 memory, two CD8 naive and one CD8 memory plates were used. Findings and caveats of the study: Naive subsets, compared against memory subsets, generally had larger estimated richness values. Donors were few, which limited the genetic and exposure-history diversity represented.

About this clone: Antigen: not known.

CDR3 length: 16 amino acids. Germline CDR1 MDHEN, CDR2 SYDVKM. The ends lost 6 bases at V and 0 bases at J; junction bases unmatched: 10. Each PCR replicate from the sorted subsets contained about 180 ng DNA, which is about 31,000 T cell genomes. Some clones are missing from TCRdb's copy, which holds only in-frame ones; the method was immunoSEQ multiplex PCR. The sample lists about a million clones; 60% to 80% were seen once. The source material was memory CD4+ T cells from PBMCs. Subset described: CD45RA-negative fraction. The chain is built from TRBV28 and TRBJ1-2, with 7 nucleotides matching TRBD1. The sequence came from a man between 18 and 29 years old in good health. Some clones in this sample may be carry-over from other donors' samples. The CDR3, as DNA: TGTGCCAGCAGAGGACCCAACACAGGGGCTAACTATGGCTACACCTTC. This gives the protein CASRGPNTGANYGYTF.